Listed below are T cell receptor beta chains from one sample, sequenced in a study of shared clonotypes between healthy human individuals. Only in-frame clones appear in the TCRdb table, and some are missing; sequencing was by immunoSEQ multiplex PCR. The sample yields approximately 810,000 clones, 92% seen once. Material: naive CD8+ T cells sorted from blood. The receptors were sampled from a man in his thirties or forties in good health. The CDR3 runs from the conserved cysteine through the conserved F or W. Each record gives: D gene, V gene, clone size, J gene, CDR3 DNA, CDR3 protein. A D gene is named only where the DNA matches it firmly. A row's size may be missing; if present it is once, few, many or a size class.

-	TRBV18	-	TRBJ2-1	TGTGCCAGCTCACCCACGGACGCCGGGACAGAGCAGTTCTTC	CASSPTDAGTEQFF
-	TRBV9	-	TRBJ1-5	TGTGCCAGCAGCGCCACAGGTGATAGCAATCAGCCCCAGCATTTT	CASSATGDSNQPQHF
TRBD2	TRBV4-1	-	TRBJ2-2	TGCGCCAGCAGCCAAGAAGCGGGAGGGCCGATCGGGGAGCTGTTTTTT	CASSQEAGGPIGELFF
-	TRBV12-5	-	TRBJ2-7	TGTGCTAGTGGTTTGGCCCCCCCACGGGACCGCTCAGGCGAGCAGTACTTC	CASGLAPPRDRSGEQYF
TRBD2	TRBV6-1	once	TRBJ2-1	TGTGCCAGCAGCGCGACTAGCGGGAGAATTTATGAGCAGTTCTTC	CASSATSGRIYEQFF
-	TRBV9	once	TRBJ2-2	TGTGCCAGCAGCGTTAGCGTCGGGGAGCTGTTTTTT	CASSVSVGELFF
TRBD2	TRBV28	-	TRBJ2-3	TGTGCCAGCAGCCGGACTAGCAGCACAGATACGCAGTATTTT	CASSRTSSTDTQYF
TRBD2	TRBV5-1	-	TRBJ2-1	TGCGCCAGCAGCTCAAGCGGGAGGTACTACAATGAGCAGTTCTTC	CASSSSGRYYNEQFF
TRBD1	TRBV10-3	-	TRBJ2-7	TGTGCCATCAGTGAACGAGGACAGGGGTACGAGCAGTACTTC	CAISERGQGYEQYF
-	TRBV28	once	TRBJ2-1	TGTGCCACCACCTTTGGGGGTTTCGGGAATGAGCAGTTCTTC	CATTFGGFGNEQFF
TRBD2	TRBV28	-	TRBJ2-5	TGTGCCAGCAGTTCTGGACTAGCGGGAGATAGGTCAGGAGAGACCCAGTACTTC	CASSSGLAGDRSGETQYF
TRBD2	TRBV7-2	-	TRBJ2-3	TGTGCCAGCAGCGCTCCCCGGCGGGAGATTGGAGATACGCAGTATTTT	CASSAPRREIGDTQYF
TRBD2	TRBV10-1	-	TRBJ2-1	TGCGCCAGCAGTAGCGGGAGCTCCTACAATGAGCAGTTCTTC	CASSSGSSYNEQFF
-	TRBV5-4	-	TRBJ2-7	TGTGCCAGCAGCTTGACAGGGAAGGCGACCTACGAGCAGTACTTC	CASSLTGKATYEQYF
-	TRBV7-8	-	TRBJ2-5	TGTGCCAGCAGCTTAGCGCAGGGCCGGGAGACCCAGTACTTC	CASSLAQGRETQYF
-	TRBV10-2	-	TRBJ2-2	TGCGCCAGCAGTGAGTCCACCGGGTTTACCGGGGAGCTGTTTTTT	CASSESTGFTGELFF
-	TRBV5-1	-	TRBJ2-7	TGCGCCAGCAGCTTGAGCCAGGGAACAAGGGACGAGCAGTACTTC	CASSLSQGTRDEQYF
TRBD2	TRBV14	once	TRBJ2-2	TGTGCCAGCAGCCAAGAACGCGGGAGGAACACCGGGGAGCTGTTTTTT	CASSQERGRNTGELFF
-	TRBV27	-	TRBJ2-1	TGTGCCAGCAGTTTAGCAAGCGGAAGCTCCTACAATGAGCAGTTCTTC	CASSLASGSSYNEQFF
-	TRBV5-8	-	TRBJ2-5	TGTGCCAGCAGCTTGGACTACCAAGAGACCCAGTACTTC	CASSLDYQETQYF
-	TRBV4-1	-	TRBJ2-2	TGCGCCAGCAGCCAAGCAGGGAGGACCGGGGAGCTGTTTTTT	CASSQAGRTGELFF
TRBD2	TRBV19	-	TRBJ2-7	TGTGCCAGTAGTATAGGGACTAGCGTCTACGAGCAGTACTTC	CASSIGTSVYEQYF
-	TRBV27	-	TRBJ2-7	TGTGCCAGCAGTTTAGGACGATCTCCCGGCTACGAGCAGTACTTC	CASSLGRSPGYEQYF
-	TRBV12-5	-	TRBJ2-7	TGTGCTAGTGCAAAAGGTTCGGGCGAGCAGTACTTC	CASAKGSGEQYF
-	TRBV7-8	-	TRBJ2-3	TGTGCCAGCAGAGGAGGCAGCAGCACAGATACGCAGTATTTT	CASRGGSSTDTQYF
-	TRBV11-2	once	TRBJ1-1	TGTGCCAGCAGCTTAGGACCTGGTAATATGAACACTGAAGCTTTCTTT	CASSLGPGNMNTEAFF
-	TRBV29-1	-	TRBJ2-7	TGCAGCGTTGGGGGGCTTATCACAGCCCCGAGTTACGAGCAGTACTTC	CSVGGLITAPSYEQYF
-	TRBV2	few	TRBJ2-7	TGTGCCAGCAGTGACGGTAGTAGCTACGAGCAGTACTTC	CASSDGSSYEQYF
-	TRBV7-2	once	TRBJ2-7	TGTGCCAGCAGGACATACCCAGGGGGGTTCTACGAGCAGTACTTC	CASRTYPGGFYEQYF
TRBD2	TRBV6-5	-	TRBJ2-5	TGTGCCAGCTCGGGACTAGCGGGAGCATTGTACTTC	CASSGLAGALYF
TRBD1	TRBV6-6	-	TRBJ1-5	TGTGCCAGCAGTTCCGGACAGGAAAATCAGCCCCAGCATTTT	CASSSGQENQPQHF
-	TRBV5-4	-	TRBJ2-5	TGTGCCAGCTGGCCCCGGGGCAGGGCGTTGGAGACCCAGTACTTC	CASWPRGRALETQYF